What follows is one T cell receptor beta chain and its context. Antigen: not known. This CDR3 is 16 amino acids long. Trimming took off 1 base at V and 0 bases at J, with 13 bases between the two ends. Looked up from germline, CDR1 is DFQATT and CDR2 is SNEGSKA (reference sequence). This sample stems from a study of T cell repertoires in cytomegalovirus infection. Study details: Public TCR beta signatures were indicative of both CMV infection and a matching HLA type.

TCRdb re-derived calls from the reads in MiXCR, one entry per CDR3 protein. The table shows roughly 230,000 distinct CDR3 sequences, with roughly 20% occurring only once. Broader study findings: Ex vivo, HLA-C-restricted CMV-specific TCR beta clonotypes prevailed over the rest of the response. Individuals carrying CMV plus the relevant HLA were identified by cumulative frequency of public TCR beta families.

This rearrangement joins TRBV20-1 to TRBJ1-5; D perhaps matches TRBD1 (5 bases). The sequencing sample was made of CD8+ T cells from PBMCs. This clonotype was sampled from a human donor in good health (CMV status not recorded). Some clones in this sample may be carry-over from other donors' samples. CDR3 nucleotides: TGCAGTGCTAGAGCCCGACAGTTGGGTAGCAATCAGCCCCAGCATTTT. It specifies CSARARQLGSNQPQHF.